Sequencing of this TCR beta chain was carried out in a study of graft-versus-host responses after intestinal transplantation. Overall study: Multivisceral, liver-intestinal, or isolated intestinal grafts were transplanted into recipients. The study, taken as a whole, reports: Early after transplant, HvG declines were associated with peak levels of circulating GvH clones. GvH clones occurred in recipient marrow; some first appeared in ileum or blood.

The germline CDR1 and CDR2 sequences are SGHRS and YFSETQ. The CDR3 extends over 15 amino acids. V was pared by 0 bases and J by 1 base, with 9 bases between. The repertoire was sequenced with immunoSEQ multiplex PCR; TCRdb's copy has only in-frame clones and lacks some. The data show some 140,000 clones, approximately 92% seen once. About this clone: Its antigen is currently unknown.

This sequence was found in a human donor who received an intestinal transplant. The material sequenced was unstimulated CD4+ T cells sorted from spleen or lymph node cells, taken before intestinal transplant. This chain joins TRBV5-1 and TRBJ2-3, with a weak D call TRBD1 (5 bases). The CDR3 sequence is CASSLGQGRTDTQYF. The CDR3 nucleotides are TGCGCCAGCAGCTTGGGGCAGGGCCGCACAGATACGCAGTATTTT.